The 17 T cell receptor beta chains given below trace back to one sample, sequenced in a study of blood T cell repertoires in COVID-19 (dated by TCRdb to 2019 to 2021). The library was obtained by the immunoSEQ multiplex PCR assay. In TCRdb, the immuneACCESS table is reduced to in-frame sequences with V and J assigned. These tables do not hold every clone; where another copy was compared, an unresolved V gene accounts for under half, and the others remain unexplained. Counted in this sample were a few hundred thousand clones; over 75% of them appeared once. More than 8.5% of the sample lies in the top ten. What was sequenced was peripheral blood. Receptors originate from a woman in her seventies with COVID-19, enrolled during active disease.

CDR3 DNA: TGCGCCAGCAACAGGGGACTAGTTCAAGAGACCCAGTACTTC. Protein product: CASNRGLVQETQYF. V usage is TRBV5-1 and J usage is TRBJ2-5; D possibly corresponds to TRBD2 (8 bases). Trimming pared 6 bases from V and 2 bases from J, leaving 14 bases between. This CDR3 region has 14 residues. The germline gives CDR1 SGHRS, CDR2 YFSETQ.

The chain employs TRBV5-6 and TRBJ1-5; TRBD1 aligns across 10 bases. Germline V gene lookup returns CDR1 SGHDT and CDR2 YYEEEE. J gave up 7 bases and V 3 bases, and 7 bases lay outside the gene matches. CDR3 length: 15 residues. CDR3 protein: CASSYTMDRGQPQHF. For the CDR3, the DNA is TGTGCCAGCAGCTACACTATGGACAGGGGGCAGCCCCAGCATTTT.

This chain uses TRBV15 with TRBJ2-5; D may be TRBD1 (5 bases). The V gene lost 0 bases and the J gene lost 5 bases, with 13 bases spanning the gap. The CDR3 spans 15 residues. Germline V lookup: CDR1 LNHNV, CDR2 YYDKDF (reference sequence). In DNA form, the CDR3 reads TGTGCCACCAGCAGAGAGGGGCCCAGGGCGGAGACCCAGTACTTC. Its translation: CATSREGPRAETQYF.

This clone was seen a few times. Other DNA sequences from this sample encode an identical CDR3 as well. The chain has TRBV9 and TRBJ2-5, with 13 bases matching TRBD2. Germline CDR1 and CDR2: SGDLS and YYNGEE. With 3 bases clipped from V and 0 bases from J, the junction kept 5 bases outside the gene matches. The CDR3 loop spans 17 amino acids. As DNA, the CDR3 is TGTGCCAGCAGCGCCGGGACTAGCGGGGTCAACCAAGAGACCCAGTACTTC. It yields the protein CASSAGTSGVNQETQYF.

The chain combines TRBV4-2 with TRBJ2-7; 9 nucleotides agree with TRBD1. CDR3 size: 15 residues. V was pared by 2 bases and J by 6 bases, with 8 bases of the junction left unmatched. From germline, CDR1 is LGHNA and CDR2 YNFKEQ. Here the CDR3 DNA reads TGTGCCAGCAGCCAACCGGGACAGGGTGCGGGCGAGCAGTACTTC. Translation gives CASSQPGQGAGEQYF.

The chain recombines TRBV5-6 with TRBJ2-1; TRBD1 matches 8 bases. The CDR3 is 14 amino acids. J gave up 7 bases and V 2 bases, and 5 bases lay outside the gene matches. Looked up from germline, CDR1 is SGHDT and CDR2 is YYEEEE. The DNA for the CDR3 is TGTGCCAGCAGCTTTCAGGGGGCAGGTAATGAGCAGTTCTTC. Residues: CASSFQGAGNEQFF.

This sequence joins TRBV20-1 and TRBJ1-1; tentative D call: TRBD1 (5 bases). Germline CDR1 and CDR2: DFQATT and SNEGSKA (reference sequence). This CDR3 comprises 16 residues. Trimming pared 3 bases from V and 6 bases from J, leaving 23 bases between. CDR3 residues: CSASPPTGAQRAEAFF. CDR3 DNA sequence: TGCAGTGCTAGTCCCCCTACTGGGGCGCAACGGGCTGAAGCTTTCTTT.

Comment on this clone: Other DNA sequences from this sample encode an identical CDR3 as well. The chain uses TRBV5-1 and TRBJ2-7, with D unresolved. Germline V CDR1 and CDR2: SGHRS, YFSETQ. V was trimmed by 4 bases and J by 2 bases, leaving 7 bases between them. The CDR3 extends over 12 amino acids. The CDR3 bases are TGCGCCAGCAGCCTCACAGCCTACGAGCAGTACTTC. It yields the protein CASSLTAYEQYF.

The chain links TRBV24-1 to TRBJ2-2, with 9 bases lining up with TRBD1. The CDR3 is 17 amino acids. The V segment lost 0 bases and the J segment 4 bases; nucleotides outside the gene matches: 5. Germline V gives CDR1 KGHDR, CDR2 SFDVKD. CDR3 residues: CATSDLNRGQGTGELFF. As DNA, the CDR3 is TGTGCCACCAGTGATTTGAACAGGGGGCAAGGCACCGGGGAGCTGTTTTTT.

The CDR3 region has the DNA TGTGCCAGCAGCTGGGACAACTATCAGCCCCAGCATTTT. It is translated as CASSWDNYQPQHF. The chain uses TRBV6-5 and TRBJ1-5, with D possibly matching TRBD1 (6 bases). The ends were cut back, 6 bases at V and 5 bases at J, with 11 bases in the middle. The germline V gene has CDR1 MNHEY and CDR2 SVGAGI. This CDR3 contains 13 residues.

The chain employs TRBV5-4 and TRBJ1-6, with D perhaps matching TRBD1 (5 bases). Germline CDR1 is SGHNT and CDR2 is YYREEE (reference sequence). This CDR3 spans 14 amino acids. V was trimmed by 4 bases and J by 5 bases, leaving 10 bases between them. The CDR3 spells CASSPQGDNSPLHF. The CDR3 DNA reads as TGTGCCAGCAGCCCCCAGGGTGATAATTCACCCCTCCACTTT.

The rearrangement links TRBV6-5 to TRBJ1-2; weak D call: TRBD1 (6 bases). Trimming took off 10 bases at V and 4 bases at J, with 13 bases between the two ends. This CDR3 region has 12 residues. Per the germline V gene, CDR1 is MNHEY and CDR2 is SVGAGI. The CDR3 reads CATSSDSYGYTF. The CDR3, as DNA: TGTGCCACCTCTTCGGACAGCTATGGCTACACCTTC.

The gene calls are TRBV27 and TRBJ1-5, with TRBD1 identical over 10 bases. V shed 5 bases, J shed 5 bases, and the junction held 3 bases outside the gene matches. Germline CDR1 reads MNHEY; CDR2 reads SMNVEV (reference sequence). The CDR3 has 14 amino acids. CDR3 region: CASSRGTGDQPQHF. The CDR3 region has the DNA TGTGCCAGCAGTCGAGGGACAGGGGATCAGCCCCAGCATTTT.

Only a few counts were recorded for this clone. The chain is built from TRBV5-4 and TRBJ2-7, with D perhaps matching TRBD2 (6 bases). Between the trimmed V and J ends, which lost 0 bases and 0 bases, there was a span of 10 bases. CDR3 size: 15 residues. Germline V gene data show CDR1 as SGHNT and CDR2 as YYREEE (reference sequence). CDR3 amino acids: CASSLEGGISYEQYF. CDR3 sequence (DNA): TGTGCCAGCAGCTTGGAGGGAGGTATCTCCTACGAGCAGTACTTC.

The J gene is TRBJ2-7, the V gene TRBV5-1, with 11 bases fitting TRBD2. The CDR3 totals 16 residues. Germline V lookup: CDR1 SGHRS, CDR2 YFSETQ. The V segment lost 0 bases and the J segment 5 bases; nucleotides outside the gene matches: 7. CDR3 DNA: TGCGCCAGCAGCTTGGAGGGGGCTAGCGGGAGGAACGAGCAGTACTTC. This sequence encodes CASSLEGASGRNEQYF.

The chain joins TRBV10-3 to TRBJ1-5, with D perhaps TRBD1 (6 bases). Germline V lookup: CDR1 ENHRY, CDR2 SYGVKD. V dropped 7 bases and J dropped 3 bases, with 10 bases sitting between them. The CDR3 extends over 13 amino acids. This chain's CDR3 is CAITDRPNQPQHF. DNA for the CDR3: TGTGCCATCACCGACAGGCCCAATCAGCCCCAGCATTTT.

The gene calls are TRBV5-8 and TRBJ2-3; D is ambiguous. The CDR3 has 11 amino acids. From germline, CDR1 is SGHTS and CDR2 YDEGEE. Between the trimmed V and J ends, which lost 3 bases and 8 bases, there was a span of 7 bases. The CDR3 here is CASSYRFTQYF. The CDR3 nucleotides read TGTGCCAGCAGCTACAGATTTACGCAGTATTTT. Full variable domain (outside the CDR3, taken from reference TRBV5-8 and TRBJ2-3): EAGVTQSPTHLIKTRGQQATLRCSPISGHTSVYWYQQALGLGLQFLLWYDEGEERNRGNFPPRFSGRQFPNYSSELNVNALELEDSALYLCASSYRFTQYFGPGTRLTVL.